This TCR beta chain emerged from a study of shared clonotypes between healthy human individuals (dated by TCRdb to between 2020 and 2021). General notes on the study: The cohort included three men and two women between 18 and 49 years of age. For each donor, three plates each were used for CD4 naive and CD4 memory, two plates were used for CD8 naive, and one plate was used for CD8 memory. To estimate repertoire size and how much clonotypes are shared between individuals, the study performed deep sequencing of blood TCR repertoires from roughly five healthy adults. Libraries were prepared and TCR repertoires were sequenced by different laboratories using diverse techniques, in order to increase sequencing depth and limit assay-specific biases. Per donor, leukapheresis produced somewhere between about 0.94 and 10 billion PBMCs. Overall results and qualifications from the work: When a handful of donors were compared, the shared fraction of clonotypes was 5% to 6.5% for naive CD4, roughly 3.3% for naive CD8, 2% to 2.5% for memory CD4, and 0.35% to 0.4% for memory CD8. Sampling was restricted to blood, and TCR repertoires in tissues likely differ from the TCR repertoires found in blood. Incomplete sequencing was indicated by rarefaction of sorted-subset datasets, despite the large sequencing depth. Compared with non-shared clonotypes, the clonotypes found in all four sorted-subset donors had higher generation probabilities. Because the study included only a small number of donors, the genetic and exposure-history diversity represented was limited. Pairwise subsampling led to the expectation that sequencing depth would affect the degree of clonotype sharing among donors. Naive subsets generally had larger estimated clonotype richness than memory subsets.

Using the deep immunoSEQ assay, multiplex PCR amplified TCR CDR3 regions from genomic DNA. Extracted genomic DNA from each cell subset was distributed evenly across all wells of several immunoSEQ 96-well plates, and each plate was treated as a replicate. For sorted subsets, 150 to 250 ng of genomic DNA, equivalent to around 30,000 T cell genomes, went into each replicate PCR. Purified libraries were quantified with a Qubit 3.0 fluorometer, sized on a Bioanalyzer 2100, and re-quantified with the KAPA Library Quantification kit. A separate single-read 150-cycle Illumina NextSeq 550 flow cell was used to sequence each immunoSEQ 96-well plate. The paper's data handling went like this. Because the immunoSEQ output held only junctional sequences and lacked quality scores, the filtering could not match the filtering applied to full-length reads. Sequences were annotated with PyIR, a Python wrapper for IgBLAST v1.9, using IMGT germline references to assign V/J genes and CDR3. Any read was removed if the V/J assignment was weak (E-value above 1e-6), the CDR3 was missing, or the read contained stop codons, out-of-frame junctions, or ambiguous translated residues. V3J clonotypes were defined as sequences sharing the same inferred V gene, J gene, and CDR3 amino acid sequence. Percentage overlap between repertoires was computed as shared unique clonotypes divided by the size of the smaller repertoire. Three approaches were used to assess repertoire richness: RTK rarefaction, the Chao1 estimator, and Recon v2.1 estimates of unobserved clonotypes. Generation probabilities were computed with OLGA for all TCRbeta clonotypes obtained by the gDNA method from several donors. Sourced from immuneACCESS, this table was stored by TCRdb with only in-frame sequences that have V and J called. A share of the clones is absent; for the studies checked, an unresolved V gene accounts for under half, and the remainder has no known explanation. From that table come the V and J calls and clone size; the DNA was used to work out D and trimming. The sample contains 550,000 to 750,000 clones, roughly 95% of them found a single time. About 0.11% of the sample is in the top ten clones.

CD8 naive samples were CD45RO-negative cells positively selected for CCR7, giving a CD45RA+CCR7+ population that excluded TemRA cells. The donors were healthy, HIV-negative adults with no recently reported acute infections or vaccinations. All donors were Caucasian adults living in Nashville, Tennessee, USA. Blood was obtained by leukapheresis, after which PBMCs were separated by Ficoll-Histopaque density gradient centrifugation and cryopreserved in liquid nitrogen vapor phase. Purity and quantity of every magnetically sorted T cell population were checked by analytical flow cytometry. From each sorted fraction, genomic DNA was isolated and quantified by UV absorbance on a Nanodrop 2000c. On this clone itself: Its cognate antigen has yet to be identified. Per-base qualities were not stored, and no clone one base away is much larger.

V was cut back by 7 bases and J by 0 bases, leaving a gap of 13 bases between them. The germline V gene (reference sequence) supplies CDR1 MNHEY and CDR2 SMNVEV. Spanning cysteine to phenylalanine, the CDR3 consists of 15 amino acids. The only DNA kept is the CDR3, 45 bases in frame from the first base. This sequence originates from a young woman in good health. This receptor chain uses TRBV27 and TRBJ2-1; the D segment could be TRBD2, given 6 matching bases. What was sequenced was naive CD8+ T cells sorted from blood. The cell subset or site label, read with the paper, signifies: CD45RA+CCR7+. The base sequence is TGTGCCAGCAAGGCTAGCGCGAGCTCCTACAATGAGCAGTTCTTC. The translation is CASKASASSYNEQFF.